This TCR beta chain was identified in a study of spatial heterogeneity in lung cancer. Notes on the study in general: Circulating ubiquitous expanded tumor TCRs were observed more frequently at resection than at follow-up.

The presence of a unique molecular identifier marked each TCR cDNA molecule. Each CDR3 protein is one row after TCRdb ran MiXCR on the 5' RACE reads. Of 35,000 to 55,000 distinct CDR3 sequences listed, roughly an eighth are singletons. CDR3 size: 15 residues. V lost 5 bases and J lost 5; bases outside the gene matches: 9. Germline V gives CDR1 ENHRY, CDR2 SYGVKD. The sample's time point: sample taken at primary tumor resection. Patients with untreated early-stage non-small cell lung cancer, numbering 72, were the donors. The input material, whole RNA from tumor, nontumor lung or frozen PBMC, was sequenced unsorted. This clonotype was counted between two and nine times. Its cognate antigen is unknown.

The chain uses TRBV10-3 and TRBJ1-5; 7 positions match TRBD1. This clonotype was sampled from a male donor with early-stage non-small cell lung cancer. The sample consisted of PBMCs, taken at surgery. The CDR3 sequence is CAISKTGTDYQPQHF. CDR3 coding DNA: TGTGCCATCAGTAAAACCGGGACAGATTATCAGCCCCAGCATTTT.